The 19 T cell receptor beta chains below come from one sample, sequenced in a study of Graves' ophthalmopathy and Graves' hyperthyroidism. Amplifying from RNA transcripts, the study obtained TCR beta CDR3 regions. First-round RT-PCR with HTBI primers preceded a second-round multiplex PCR. TCRdb fed the multiplex PCR reads into MiXCR, producing one record per CDR3 protein. This table holds 600,000 to 650,000 distinct CDR3 sequences, about 20% found once. Sequenced sample: peripheral blood. All receptors come from a woman between 18 and 30 years old with stable Graves' hyperthyroidism. Some clones in this sample may be carry-over from other donors' samples.

This clonotype was seen repeatedly, ten times or more. The V call is TRBV6-1, the J call TRBJ2-7; D possibly corresponds to TRBD1 (5 bases). CDR3 length equals 15 residues. V lost 6 bases and J lost 0, with 15 bases in between. Germline V gene data show CDR1 as MNHNS and CDR2 as SASEGT. The CDR3 here is CASRDKDRYSYEQYF. CDR3 DNA sequence: TGTGCCAGCAGGGACAAGGACCGGTACTCCTACGAGCAGTACTTC.

This clonotype appeared a few times. The gene calls are TRBV4-1 and TRBJ2-2, with D possibly TRBD2 on 6 matching bases. This CDR3 region has 16 residues. The germline CDR1 and CDR2 sequences are MGHRA and YSYEKL. Trimming left V 3 bases short and J 1 base short, with 12 bases between. CDR3 DNA sequence: TGCGCCAGCAGCCACGGGCTAGCGATGAACACCGGGGAGCTGTTTTTT. This gives the protein CASSHGLAMNTGELFF.

In its sample, this clonotype was seen many times. This chain joins TRBV12-3 or TRBV12-4 and TRBJ2-7; 7 bases fit TRBD2. V gave up 5 bases and J gave up 0 bases; unmatched junction bases: 7. CDR3 size: 15 residues. The CDR3: CASSPGGDLSYEQYF. The CDR3, as DNA: TGTGCCAGCAGTCCTGGGGGGGATCTCTCCTACGAGCAGTACTTC.

This clonotype came up many times. The rearrangement uses TRBV20-1 and TRBJ1-5; a possible D gene is TRBD1 (6 bases). Germline CDR1 is DFQATT and CDR2 is SNEGSKA (reference sequence). V lost 4 bases and J lost 5, with 9 bases in between. This CDR3 has 12 residues. The CDR3 loop reads CSATQGDQPQHF. The CDR3, as DNA: TGCAGTGCTACACAGGGAGATCAGCCCCAGCATTTT.

Ten or more counts support this clonotype. The rearrangement links TRBV19 to TRBJ1-5, with D tentatively TRBD1 (5 bases). Germline CDR1 and CDR2: LNHDA and SQIVND (reference sequence). CDR3 length equals 15 residues. V was cut by 0 bases and J by 4 bases, with 10 bases left in between. CDR3 sequence (DNA): TGTGCCAGTAGTATAGAAGGGGACCCTAATCAGCCCCAGCATTTT. This translates into CASSIEGDPNQPQHF.

This sequence joins TRBV6-1 and TRBJ1-5; D unclear. V lost 2 bases and J lost 6, with 14 bases in between. This CDR3 comprises 15 residues. Germline V gives CDR1 MNHNS, CDR2 SASEGT. The CDR3 reads CASSESVWLSQPQHF. The CDR3 DNA reads as TGTGCCAGCAGTGAATCAGTATGGCTGAGTCAGCCCCAGCATTTT.

Here the CDR3 reads CASSRSRREELFF. The CDR3 nucleotides are TGTGCCAGCTCTCGATCCCGGCGGGAGGAGCTGTTTTTT. The chain has TRBV2 and TRBJ2-2, with D possibly matching TRBD2 (6 bases). V lost 8 bases and J lost 10, with 17 bases in between. This CDR3 has 13 residues. Germline V gene lookup returns CDR1 SNHLY and CDR2 FYNNEI.

There are many counts of this clonotype. The chain joins TRBV24-1 to TRBJ2-4; 7 bases map to TRBD1. V was clipped by 2 bases and J by 6 bases; unmatched bases: 6. Germline values: CDR1 KGHDR, CDR2 SFDVKD. The CDR3 is made up of 15 amino acids. CDR3 amino acids: CATSDSYRGRNIQYF. Here the CDR3 DNA reads TGTGCCACCAGTGATTCATACAGGGGAAGAAACATTCAGTACTTC.

In this sample, this clonotype turned up many times. The rearrangement links TRBV28 to TRBJ2-5; a possible D gene is TRBD2 (7 bases). This CDR3 region has 12 residues. CDR1 is MDHEN and CDR2 is SYDVKM in the germline V gene. Trimming took 7 bases from V and 5 from J, leaving 11 bases between them. The CDR3 spells CASMGGRETQYF. CDR3 nucleotide sequence: TGTGCCAGCATGGGGGGGCGTGAGACCCAGTACTTC.

This clonotype has at least ten counts. V is TRBV6-4 and J is TRBJ2-5; 16 bases are a match to TRBD2. The CDR3 has 18 residues. Germline V gives CDR1 MRHNA, CDR2 SNTAGT. J was trimmed by 4 bases and V by 1 base; bases with no gene match: 6. The CDR3 coding sequence is TGTGCCAGCAGTGACTTGGGACTAGCGGGGGGGCCGGGAGAGACCCAGTACTTC. Amino acid sequence: CASSDLGLAGGPGETQYF.

The chain carries TRBV5-1 and TRBJ1-1, with 7 bases lining up with TRBD1. There are 16 residues in the CDR3. From germline, CDR1 is SGHRS and CDR2 YFSETQ. Trimming at V came to 2 bases and at J to 0 bases, leaving 7 bases not matched to a gene. CDR3 sequence: CASSFSGTAMNTEAFF. DNA of the CDR3: TGCGCCAGCAGCTTCTCCGGGACAGCCATGAACACTGAAGCTTTCTTT.

This clonotype was seen repeatedly, ten times or more. The chain uses TRBV19 and TRBJ1-1; no clear D. Looked up from germline, CDR1 is LNHDA and CDR2 is SQIVND (reference sequence). The V end was cut by 3 bases, the J end by 2 bases, with 13 bases between. The CDR3 extends over 15 amino acids. For the CDR3, the DNA is TGTGCCAGTAGTATCCATATCGAGAGAAACACTGAAGCTTTCTTT. Amino acids: CASSIHIERNTEAFF.

In its sample, this clonotype was seen many times. The genes are TRBV19 and TRBJ1-6; a possible D gene is TRBD1 (6 bases). Per the germline V gene, CDR1 is LNHDA and CDR2 is SQIVND (reference sequence). This CDR3 has 15 amino acids. Trimming removed 6 bases from V and 5 bases from J, with 14 bases in between. CDR3 sequence reads: CASREQGGDNSPLHF. The CDR3 DNA follows: TGTGCCAGTAGGGAACAGGGAGGGGATAATTCACCCCTCCACTTT.

There are a few counts of this clonotype. The junction and the germline gene differ at one end; a read error may be behind it. The chain carries TRBV28 and TRBJ2-4, with TRBD1 identical over 10 bases. The CDR3 spans 14 residues. The V gene's germline CDR1 is MDHEN and CDR2 SYDVKM. This chain's CDR3 is CASSLRDRGNIKYF. The CDR3, as DNA: TGTGCCAGCAGTTTAAGGGACAGGGGAAACATTAAGTACTTC.

This clonotype was seen ten or more times. V and J are TRBV6-5 and TRBJ1-1, with 7 bases fitting TRBD1. The V and J ends lost 2 bases and 0 bases, in that order; junction bases with no gene match: 3. CDR1 is MNHEY and CDR2 is SVGAGI in the germline V gene. CDR3 length: 15 amino acids. The CDR3 DNA is TGTGCCAGCAGTTACACGACAGGGCTGAACACTGAAGCTTTCTTT. Its protein is CASSYTTGLNTEAFF.

This clonotype was detected ten times or more. The V and J genes are TRBV20-1 and TRBJ1-5; possibly TRBD1 for D (5 bases). The CDR3 spans 14 residues. Trimming pared 6 bases from V and 3 bases from J, leaving 15 bases between. Per germline, CDR1 DFQATT and CDR2 SNEGSKA (reference sequence). CDR3 in amino acids: CSAHQGRTNQPQHF. The CDR3 bases are TGCAGTGCCCACCAGGGCCGGACCAATCAGCCCCAGCATTTT.

At least ten counts were recorded for this clonotype. The chain recombines TRBV29-1 with TRBJ1-2; D is ambiguous. CDR1 is SQVTM and CDR2 is ANQGSEA in the germline V gene. Trimming pared 1 base from V and 6 bases from J, leaving 9 bases between. This CDR3 spans 12 amino acids. The CDR3 sequence is CSVEGLSDGYTF. The CDR3 bases are TGCAGCGTTGAAGGTCTCTCCGATGGCTACACCTTC.

This chain uses TRBV20-1 with TRBJ1-5; 8 bases agree with TRBD1. This CDR3 is built from 15 residues. Germline V CDR1 and CDR2: DFQATT, SNEGSKA (reference sequence). V lost 7 bases to trimming and J lost 3 bases; unmatched junction nucleotides: 11. The CDR3 bases are TGCAGTGGCATGCAGGGGGCGGCCCCCAATCAGCCCCAGCATTTT. This gives the protein CSGMQGAAPNQPQHF.

This clonotype was found many times. V and J are TRBV12-3 or TRBV12-4 and TRBJ1-3; D uncertain. CDR3 length: 15 amino acids. The V gene lost 2 bases and the J gene lost 0 bases, with 8 bases spanning the gap. CDR3 sequence reads: CASSLFRTSGNTIYF. CDR3 sequence (DNA): TGTGCCAGCAGTTTATTCAGGACCTCTGGAAACACCATATATTTT.